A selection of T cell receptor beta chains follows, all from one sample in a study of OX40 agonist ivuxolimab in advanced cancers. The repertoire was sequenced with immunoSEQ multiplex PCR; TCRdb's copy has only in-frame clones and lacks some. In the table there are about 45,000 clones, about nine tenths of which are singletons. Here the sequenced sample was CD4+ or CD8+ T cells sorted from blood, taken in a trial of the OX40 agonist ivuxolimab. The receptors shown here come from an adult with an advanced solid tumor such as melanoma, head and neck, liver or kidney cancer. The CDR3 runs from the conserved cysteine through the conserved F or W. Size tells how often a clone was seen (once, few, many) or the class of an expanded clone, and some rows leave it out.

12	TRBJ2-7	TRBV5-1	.	CASRGSSYEQYF
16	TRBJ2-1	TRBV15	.	CATSRDQRQGLNEQFF
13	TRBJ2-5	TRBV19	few	CASSDTGQETQYF
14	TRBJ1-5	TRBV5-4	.	CASSPQGADQPQHF
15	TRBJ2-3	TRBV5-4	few	CASSSGQGGTDTQYF
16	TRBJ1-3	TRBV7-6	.	CASSLALGHSGNTIYF
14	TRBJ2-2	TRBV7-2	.	CASSETSGSGELFF
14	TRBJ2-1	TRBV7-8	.	CASSFFHPSGFSFF
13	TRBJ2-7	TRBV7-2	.	CASSPGTPIGQYF
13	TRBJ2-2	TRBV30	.	CAWSTGTTGELFF
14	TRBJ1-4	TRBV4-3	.	CASSQVYRGEKLFF
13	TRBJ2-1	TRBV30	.	CASGTSGYNEQFF
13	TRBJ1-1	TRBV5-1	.	CASRATGNTEAFF
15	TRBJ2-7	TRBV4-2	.	CASSQESGPSYEQYF
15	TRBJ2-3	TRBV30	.	CAWSRGGLRGDTQYF
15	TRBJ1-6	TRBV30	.	CAYSGQGTDNSPLHF
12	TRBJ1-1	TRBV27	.	CASTGAGTEAFF
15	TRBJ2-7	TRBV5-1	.	CASSLQAQASYEQYF
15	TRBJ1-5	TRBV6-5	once	CASSRQGPSNQPQHF
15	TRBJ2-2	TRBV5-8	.	CASSYLHVNTGELFF
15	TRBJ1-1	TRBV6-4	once	CASSANIGGNTEAFF